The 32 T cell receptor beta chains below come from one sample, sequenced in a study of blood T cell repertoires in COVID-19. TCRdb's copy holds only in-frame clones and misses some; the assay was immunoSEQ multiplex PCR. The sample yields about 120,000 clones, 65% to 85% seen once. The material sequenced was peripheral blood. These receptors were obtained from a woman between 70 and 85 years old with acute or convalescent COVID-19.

The CDR3 loop is CASSLDLAETQYF. The CDR3, as DNA: TGTGCCAGCAGCTTAGACCTAGCGGAGACCCAGTACTTC. The chain uses TRBV11-2 and TRBJ2-5; D is perhaps TRBD2 (6 bases). The CDR3 sequence is 13 residues long. Trimming took 0 bases from V and 5 from J, leaving 7 bases between them. From germline, CDR1 is SGHAT and CDR2 FQNNGV.

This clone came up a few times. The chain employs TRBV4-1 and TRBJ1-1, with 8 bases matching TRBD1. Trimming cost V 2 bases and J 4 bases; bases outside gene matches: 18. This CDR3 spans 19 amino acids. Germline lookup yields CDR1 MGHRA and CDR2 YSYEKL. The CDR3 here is CASSQRSLGQVMVVTEAFF. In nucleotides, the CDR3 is TGCGCCAGCAGCCAAAGGAGCTTGGGACAGGTGATGGTAGTCACTGAAGCTTTCTTT.

CDR3 sequence (DNA): TGTGCCAGCAGCCCAGGACAGGGGGCGCGGAATGAGCAGTTCTTC. Protein product: CASSPGQGARNEQFF. V usage is TRBV7-2 and J usage is TRBJ2-1, with TRBD1 matching 11 bases. After removal of 5 bases from V and 7 bases from J, the junction contained 7 bases not matched to a gene. Germline CDR1 reads SGHTA; CDR2 reads FQGNSA. The CDR3 has 15 amino acids.

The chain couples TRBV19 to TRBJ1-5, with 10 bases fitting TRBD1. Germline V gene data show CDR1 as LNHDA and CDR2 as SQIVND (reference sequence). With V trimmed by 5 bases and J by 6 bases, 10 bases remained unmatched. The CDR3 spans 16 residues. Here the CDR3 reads CASSPSTGGFGQPQHF. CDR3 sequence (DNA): TGTGCCAGTAGTCCATCGACAGGGGGCTTCGGTCAGCCCCAGCATTTT.

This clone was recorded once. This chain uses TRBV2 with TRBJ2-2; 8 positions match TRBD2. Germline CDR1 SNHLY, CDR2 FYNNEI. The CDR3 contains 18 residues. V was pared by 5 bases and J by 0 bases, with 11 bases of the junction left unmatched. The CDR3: CASSQPSSTSANTGELFF. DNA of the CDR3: TGTGCCAGCAGTCAACCCTCTTCGACTAGCGCGAACACCGGGGAGCTGTTTTTT.

CDR3 DNA: TGCGCCAGCAGCCAAGATCAGGGGGCCATATGGGGGGACTATGGCTACACCTTC. Residues: CASSQDQGAIWGDYGYTF. This chain links TRBV4-3 with TRBJ1-2; TRBD1 matches 8 bases. The CDR3 has 18 amino acids. Germline trimming cut 0 bases from V and 3 bases from J; bases unmatched to any gene: 12. Germline-derived CDR1 and CDR2 are LGHNA and YSLEER.

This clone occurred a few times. The CDR3 reads CASSPEGQVDQETQYF. CDR3 nucleotides: TGTGCCAGCTCGCCTGAGGGACAGGTGGACCAAGAGACCCAGTACTTC. The chain joins TRBV18 to TRBJ2-5, with 8 bases matching TRBD1. V lost 6 bases to trimming and J lost 0 bases; unmatched junction nucleotides: 9. Germline-derived CDR1 and CDR2 are KGHSH and LQKENI. The CDR3 runs to 16 residues.

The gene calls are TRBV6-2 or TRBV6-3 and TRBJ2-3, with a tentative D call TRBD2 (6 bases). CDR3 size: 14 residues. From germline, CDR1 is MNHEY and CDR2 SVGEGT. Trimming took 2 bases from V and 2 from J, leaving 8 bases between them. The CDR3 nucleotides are TGTGCCAGCAGTTACGGCGGGGACACAGATACGCAGTATTTT. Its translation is CASSYGGDTDTQYF.

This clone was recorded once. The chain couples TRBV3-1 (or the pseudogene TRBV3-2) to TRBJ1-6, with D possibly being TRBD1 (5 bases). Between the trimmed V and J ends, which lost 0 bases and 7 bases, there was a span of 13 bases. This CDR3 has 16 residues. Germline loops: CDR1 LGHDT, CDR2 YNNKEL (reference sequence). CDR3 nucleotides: TGTGCCAGCAGCCAAGATTTGACAGTAGCAAATTCACCCCTCCACTTT. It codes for CASSQDLTVANSPLHF.

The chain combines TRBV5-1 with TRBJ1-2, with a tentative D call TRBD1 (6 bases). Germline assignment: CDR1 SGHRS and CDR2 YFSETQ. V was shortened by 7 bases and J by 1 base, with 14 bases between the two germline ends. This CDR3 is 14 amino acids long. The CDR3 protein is CASSPLQGNYGYTF. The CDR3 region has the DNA TGCGCCAGCTCCCCATTACAGGGTAACTATGGCTACACCTTC.

The CDR3 bases are TGTGCCAGTAGTCCAAGGCTGGGCCCCGCGGAGACCCAGTACTTC. Its protein product is CASSPRLGPAETQYF. This chain connects TRBV19 to TRBJ2-5; D unresolved. Between the trimmed V and J ends, which lost 5 bases and 5 bases, there was a span of 18 bases. Germline V gene sequence: CDR1 LNHDA, CDR2 SQIVND (reference sequence). The CDR3 is made up of 15 amino acids.

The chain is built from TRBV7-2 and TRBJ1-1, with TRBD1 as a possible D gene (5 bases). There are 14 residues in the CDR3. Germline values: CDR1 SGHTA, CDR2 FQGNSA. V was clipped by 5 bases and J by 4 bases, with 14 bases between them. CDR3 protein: CASSSPPGGTEAFF. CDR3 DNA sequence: TGTGCCAGCAGCAGCCCGCCGGGGGGCACTGAAGCTTTCTTT.

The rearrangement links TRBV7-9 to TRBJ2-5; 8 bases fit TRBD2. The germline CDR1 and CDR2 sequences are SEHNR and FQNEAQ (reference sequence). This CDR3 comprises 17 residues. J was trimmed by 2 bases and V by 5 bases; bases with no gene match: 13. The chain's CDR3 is CASSPRKTSELQETQYF. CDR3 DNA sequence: TGTGCCAGCAGCCCCCGAAAGACTAGCGAGTTACAAGAGACCCAGTACTTC.

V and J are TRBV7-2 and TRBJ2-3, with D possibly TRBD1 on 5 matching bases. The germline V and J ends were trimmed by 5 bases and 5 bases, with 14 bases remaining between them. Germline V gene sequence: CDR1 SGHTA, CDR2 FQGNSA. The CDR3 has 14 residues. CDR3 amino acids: CASSPDRSRDTQYF. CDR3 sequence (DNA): TGTGCCAGCAGCCCCGACAGAAGTAGAGATACGCAGTATTTT. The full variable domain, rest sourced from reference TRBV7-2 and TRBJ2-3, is GAGVSQSPSNKVTEKGKDVELRCDPISGHTALYWYRQSLGQGLEFLIYFQGNSAPDKSGLPSDRFSAERTGGSVSTLTIQRTQQEDSAVYLCASSPDRSRDTQYFGPGTRLTVL.

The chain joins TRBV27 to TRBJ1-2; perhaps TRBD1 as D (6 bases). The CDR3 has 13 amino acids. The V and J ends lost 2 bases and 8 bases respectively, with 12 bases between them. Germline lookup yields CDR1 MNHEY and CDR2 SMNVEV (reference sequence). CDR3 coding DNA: TGTGCCAGCAGTTTACGGGGGGCGCAGGGCTACACCTTC. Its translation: CASSLRGAQGYTF.

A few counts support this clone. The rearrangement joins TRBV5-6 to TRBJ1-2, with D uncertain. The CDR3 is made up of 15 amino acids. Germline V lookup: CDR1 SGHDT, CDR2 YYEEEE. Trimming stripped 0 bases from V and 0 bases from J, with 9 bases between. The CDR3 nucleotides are TGTGCCAGCAGCTTGGCCCCCGGGGCTAACTATGGCTACACCTTC. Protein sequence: CASSLAPGANYGYTF.

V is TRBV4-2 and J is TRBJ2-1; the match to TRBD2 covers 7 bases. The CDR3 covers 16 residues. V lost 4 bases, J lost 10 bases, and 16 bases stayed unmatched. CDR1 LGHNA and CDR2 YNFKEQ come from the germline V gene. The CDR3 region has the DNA TGTGCCAGCAGCCCCCCCCGGGCTAGCGGCACTGAAGAGCAGTTCTTC. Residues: CASSPPRASGTEEQFF.

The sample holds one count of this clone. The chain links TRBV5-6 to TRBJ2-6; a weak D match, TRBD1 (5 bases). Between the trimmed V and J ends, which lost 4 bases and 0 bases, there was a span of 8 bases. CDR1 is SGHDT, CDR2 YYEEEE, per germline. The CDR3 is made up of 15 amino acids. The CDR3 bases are TGTGCCAGCAGCACAGGTATCTCTGGGGCCAACGTCCTGACTTTC. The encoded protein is CASSTGISGANVLTF.

The CDR3 DNA reads TGTGCCAGCATAGTTTACAGTACCAACAATCAGCCCCAGCATTTT. It is translated as CASIVYSTNNQPQHF. V gene TRBV6-5 combines with J gene TRBJ1-5, with D unclear. CDR1 is MNHEY, CDR2 SVGAGI, per germline. Trimming removed 7 bases from V and 3 bases from J, with 16 bases in between. This CDR3 has 15 residues.

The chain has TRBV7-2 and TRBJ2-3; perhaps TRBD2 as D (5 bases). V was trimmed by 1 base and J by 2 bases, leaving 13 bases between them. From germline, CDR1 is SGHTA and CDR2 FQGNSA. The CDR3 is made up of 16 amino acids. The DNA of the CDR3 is TGTGCCAGCAGCTTAGGTTCAGCGGTGGTCACAGATACGCAGTATTTT. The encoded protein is CASSLGSAVVTDTQYF. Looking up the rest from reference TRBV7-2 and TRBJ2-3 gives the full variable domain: GAGVSQSPSNKVTEKGKDVELRCDPISGHTALYWYRQSLGQGLEFLIYFQGNSAPDKSGLPSDRFSAERTGGSVSTLTIQRTQQEDSAVYLCASSLGSAVVTDTQYFGPGTRLTVL.

As DNA, the CDR3 is TGTGCCACCAGTGATACCGGGACAGGGCTACACAATGAGCAGTTCTTC. It specifies CATSDTGTGLHNEQFF. J is TRBJ2-1 and V is TRBV24-1, with 9 bases fitting TRBD1. V lost 3 bases to trimming and J lost 5 bases; unmatched junction nucleotides: 7. Germline V gene sequence: CDR1 KGHDR, CDR2 SFDVKD. The CDR3 has 16 amino acids.

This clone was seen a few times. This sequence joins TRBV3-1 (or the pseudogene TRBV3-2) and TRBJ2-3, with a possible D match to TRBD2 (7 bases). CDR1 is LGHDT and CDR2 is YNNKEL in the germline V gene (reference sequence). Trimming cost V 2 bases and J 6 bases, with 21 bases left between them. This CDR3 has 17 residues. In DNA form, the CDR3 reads TGTGCCAGCAGCCAACCCGGAAGGGGGGGCCCTTCGGATACGCAGTATTTT. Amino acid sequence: CASSQPGRGGPSDTQYF.

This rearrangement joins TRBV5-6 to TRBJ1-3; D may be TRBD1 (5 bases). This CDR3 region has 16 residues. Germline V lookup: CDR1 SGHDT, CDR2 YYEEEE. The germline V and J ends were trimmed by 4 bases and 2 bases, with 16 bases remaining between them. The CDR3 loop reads CASSLLGEGAGNTIYF. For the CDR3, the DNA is TGTGCCAGCAGCCTTCTAGGGGAGGGTGCTGGAAACACCATATATTTT.

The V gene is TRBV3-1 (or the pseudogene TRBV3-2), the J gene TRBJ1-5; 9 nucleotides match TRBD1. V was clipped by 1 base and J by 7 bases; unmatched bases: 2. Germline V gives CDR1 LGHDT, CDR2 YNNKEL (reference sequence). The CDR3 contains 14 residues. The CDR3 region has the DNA TGTGCCAGCAGCCAAGGGGGGACAGGGCAGCCCCAGCATTTT. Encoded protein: CASSQGGTGQPQHF.

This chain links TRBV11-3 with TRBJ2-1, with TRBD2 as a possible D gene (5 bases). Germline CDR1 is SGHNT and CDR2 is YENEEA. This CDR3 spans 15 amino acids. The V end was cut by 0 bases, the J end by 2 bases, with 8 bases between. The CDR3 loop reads CASSLDGVAYNEQFF. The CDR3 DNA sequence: TGTGCCAGCAGCTTAGACGGGGTCGCCTACAATGAGCAGTTCTTC.

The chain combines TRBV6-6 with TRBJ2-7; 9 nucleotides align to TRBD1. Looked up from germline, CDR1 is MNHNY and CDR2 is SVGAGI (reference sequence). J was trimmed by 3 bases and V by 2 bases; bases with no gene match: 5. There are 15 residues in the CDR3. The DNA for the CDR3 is TGTGCCAGCAGTTACCTACCGGGACAGGGCTACGAGCAGTACGTC. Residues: CASSYLPGQGYEQYV.

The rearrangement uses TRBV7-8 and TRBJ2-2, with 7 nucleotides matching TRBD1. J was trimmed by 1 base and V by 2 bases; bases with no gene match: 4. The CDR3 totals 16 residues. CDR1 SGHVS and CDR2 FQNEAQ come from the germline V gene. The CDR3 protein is CASSLRRTGNTGELFF. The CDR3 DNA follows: TGTGCCAGCAGCTTAAGAAGGACAGGGAACACCGGGGAGCTGTTTTTT.

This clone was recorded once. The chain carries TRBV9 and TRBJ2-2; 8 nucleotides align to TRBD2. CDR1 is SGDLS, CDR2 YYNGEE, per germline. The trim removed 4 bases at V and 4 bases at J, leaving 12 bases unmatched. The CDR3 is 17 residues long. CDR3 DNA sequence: TGTGCCAGCAGCTCCAGACGGAGCGGGGGCGCCACCGGGGAGCTGTTTTTT. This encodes CASSSRRSGGATGELFF.

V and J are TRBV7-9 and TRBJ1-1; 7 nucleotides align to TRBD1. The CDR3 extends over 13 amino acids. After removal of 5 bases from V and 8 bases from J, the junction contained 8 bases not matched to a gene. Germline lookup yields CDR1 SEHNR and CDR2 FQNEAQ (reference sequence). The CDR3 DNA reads TGTGCCAGCAGCCCCCTACAGGGGTTGGAAGCTTTCTTT. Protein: CASSPLQGLEAFF.

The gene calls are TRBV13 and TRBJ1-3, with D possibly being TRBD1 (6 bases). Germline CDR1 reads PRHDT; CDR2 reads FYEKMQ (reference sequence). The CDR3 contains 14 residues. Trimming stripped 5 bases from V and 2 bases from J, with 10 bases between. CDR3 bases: TGTGCCAGCAGCCCCGGGGGGCCTGGAAACACCATATATTTT. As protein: CASSPGGPGNTIYF.

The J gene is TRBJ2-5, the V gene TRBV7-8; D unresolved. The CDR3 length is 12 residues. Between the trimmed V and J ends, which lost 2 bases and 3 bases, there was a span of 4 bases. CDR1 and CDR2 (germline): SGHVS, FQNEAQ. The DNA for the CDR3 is TGTGCCAGCAGCTTATCTAAAGAGACCCAGTACTTC. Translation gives CASSLSKETQYF.

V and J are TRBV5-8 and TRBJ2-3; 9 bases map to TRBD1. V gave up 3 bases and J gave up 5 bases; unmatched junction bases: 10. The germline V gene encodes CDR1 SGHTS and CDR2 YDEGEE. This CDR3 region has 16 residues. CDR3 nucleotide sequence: TGTGCCAGCAGCTCGACCGGGACAGGGAAAGGAGATACGCAGTATTTT. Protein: CASSSTGTGKGDTQYF.